This T cell receptor (beta chain) was profiled in a study of T cell responses to AZD1222 COVID-19 vaccine. Some clones are missing from TCRdb's copy, which holds only in-frame ones; the method was immunoSEQ multiplex PCR. This table has 55,000 to 65,000 clones, 75% to 90% appearing once. The germline V gene encodes CDR1 SNHLY and CDR2 FYNNEI. V was pared by 4 bases and J by 5 bases, with 7 bases of the junction left unmatched. The length of the CDR3 is 15 residues. This receptor was obtained from an adult who received the AZD1222 COVID-19 vaccine. The sample in question was peripheral blood, obtained 28 days after the second AZD1222 dose. V gene TRBV2 combines with J gene TRBJ1-4; 7 bases fit TRBD1. CDR3 region: CASSGGQPPNEKLFF. Here the CDR3 DNA reads TGTGCCAGCAGTGGGGGACAGCCTCCGAATGAAAAACTGTTTTTT.